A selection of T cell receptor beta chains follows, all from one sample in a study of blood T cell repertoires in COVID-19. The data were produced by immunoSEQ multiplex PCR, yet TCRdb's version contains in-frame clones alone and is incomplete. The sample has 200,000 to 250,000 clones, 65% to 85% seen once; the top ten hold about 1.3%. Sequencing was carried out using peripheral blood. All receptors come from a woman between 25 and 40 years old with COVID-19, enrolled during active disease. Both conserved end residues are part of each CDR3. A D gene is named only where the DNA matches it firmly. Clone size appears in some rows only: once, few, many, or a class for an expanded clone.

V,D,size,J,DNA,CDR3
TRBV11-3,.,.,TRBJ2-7,TGTGCCAGCAGCTTAGGTGGGAGCGCCTACGAGCAGTACTTC,CASSLGGSAYEQYF
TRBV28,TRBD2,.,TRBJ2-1,TGTGCCAGCAGGGCCCGGGACTACCCCTACAATGAGCAGTTCTTC,CASRARDYPYNEQFF
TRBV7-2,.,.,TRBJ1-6,TGTGCCAGCAGGCCCGGGACACCTAATTCACCCCTCCACTTT,CASRPGTPNSPLHF
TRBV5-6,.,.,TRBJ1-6,TGTGCCAGCAGCCCCTCCGGGTCCAGCACGTCACCCCTCCACTTT,CASSPSGSSTSPLHF
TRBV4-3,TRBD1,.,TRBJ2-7,TGCGCCAGCAGCCAAGATCTGGGACAGGGTTCCTACGAGCAGTACTTC,CASSQDLGQGSYEQYF
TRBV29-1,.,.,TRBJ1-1,TGCAGCGTGGGATCGGGGGACGCTTTCTTT,CSVGSGDAFF
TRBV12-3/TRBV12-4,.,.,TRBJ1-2,TGTGCCAGCAGTTGGCAGCCTACAGGTGGCTACACCTTC,CASSWQPTGGYTF
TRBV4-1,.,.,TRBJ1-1,TGCGCCAGCAGCTATAACAGGGAAGTGAACACTGAAGCTTTCTTT,CASSYNREVNTEAFF
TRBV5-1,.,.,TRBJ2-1,TGCGCCAGCAGCCCCGATGGACTAGAGCAGTTCTTC,CASSPDGLEQFF
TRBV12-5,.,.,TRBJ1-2,TGTGCTAGTGGGGGACTCGGGAGGAACTATGGCTACACCTTC,CASGGLGRNYGYTF
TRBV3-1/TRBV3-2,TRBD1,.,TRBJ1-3,TGTGCCAGCAGGAACAGGGGGAGCTCTGGAAACACCATATATTTT,CASRNRGSSGNTIYF
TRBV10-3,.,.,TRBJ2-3,TGTGCCATCAGTGAGCCCCAGCGGGGCACAGATACGCAGTATTTT,CAISEPQRGTDTQYF
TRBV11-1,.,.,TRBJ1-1,TGTGCCAGCAGCCTTGGCAGGGGAAGTACTGAAGCTTTCTTT,CASSLGRGSTEAFF
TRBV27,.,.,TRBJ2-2,TGTGCCAGCAGTTTAAGTCAGGGGCCCGGGGAGCTGTTTTTT,CASSLSQGPGELFF
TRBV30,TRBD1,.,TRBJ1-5,TGTGCCTGGAGTACCCCGGGACAGAACTTAATACAGCATTTT,CAWSTPGQNLIQHF
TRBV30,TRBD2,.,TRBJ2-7,TGTGCCTGGACCCGGGGGGGGAACGAGCAGTACTTC,CAWTRGGNEQYF
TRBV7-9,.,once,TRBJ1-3,TGTGCCAGCAGCTTACGTGGGGGCTTCTCTGGAAACACCATATATTTT,CASSLRGGFSGNTIYF
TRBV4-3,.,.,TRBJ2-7,TGCGCCAGCAGCCAAGGTCGTTCAGGGGACTACGAGCAGTACTTC,CASSQGRSGDYEQYF
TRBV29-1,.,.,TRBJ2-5,TGCAGCGTTGAAGTTCGTAACCAAGAGACCCAGTACTTC,CSVEVRNQETQYF
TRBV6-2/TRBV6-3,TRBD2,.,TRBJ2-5,TGTGCCAGCAGTTACCTAGCGGGAGAGACCCAGTACTTC,CASSYLAGETQYF
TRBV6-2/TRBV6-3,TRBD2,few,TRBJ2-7,TGTGCCAGCAGTTACGGGGCTAGCGGCTACGAGCAGTACTTC,CASSYGASGYEQYF
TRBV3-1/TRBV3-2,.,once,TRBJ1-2,TGTGCCAGCAGCCCCTCCGTCGACAGGAACTATGGCTACACCTTC,CASSPSVDRNYGYTF
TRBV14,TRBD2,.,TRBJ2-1,TGTGCCAGCTCGATAGCGGGGGGGGCCAATGAGCAGTTCTTC,CASSIAGGANEQFF
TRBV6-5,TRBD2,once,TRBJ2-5,TGTGCCAGCAGCCCCTTCGGGAGGGCCTTCCCGACCCAGTACTTC,CASSPFGRAFPTQYF
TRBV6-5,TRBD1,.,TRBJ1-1,TGTGCCAGCCAGACAGGGGTTACTGAAGCTTTCTTT,CASQTGVTEAFF
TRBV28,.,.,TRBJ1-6,TGTGCCAGCAGTCCAGACTCAAGCTCCTATAATTCACCCCTCCACTTT,CASSPDSSSYNSPLHF
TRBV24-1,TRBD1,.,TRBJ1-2,TGTGCCACCAGTGATTCCTGGACAGGCAACTATGGCTACACCTTC,CATSDSWTGNYGYTF
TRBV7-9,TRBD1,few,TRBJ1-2,TGTGCCAGCAGCCATCGGACAGGGGGATCGGGCTACACCTTC,CASSHRTGGSGYTF
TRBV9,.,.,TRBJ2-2,TGTGCCAGCAGCGTAGCGTTGGACAGTGGCACCGGGGAGCTGTTTTTT,CASSVALDSGTGELFF